This TCR beta chain was captured by sequencing in a study of cytomegalovirus exposure and HLA in healthy donors. Nominally healthy donors were sampled, though unrecorded immune exposures were likely. The junction had 8 bases not matched to a gene; V was cut back by 0 bases and J by 3 bases. Germline CDR1 and CDR2: SGHKS and YYEKEE (reference sequence). This CDR3 is built from 17 residues. A multiplex PCR was run with 60 Vbeta primers and 13 Jbeta primers. Profiled with immunoSEQ multiplex PCR; TCRdb holds only in-frame clones, not every one. The sample yields 160,000 or so clones, around four fifths seen once. Whole-study results and caveats: HLA restriction was apparent for most CMV-associated TCR beta chains in a later analysis. Sequencing likely produced, as an artifact, a cluster of highly shared sequence variants.

Notes on this clone: What it binds is unknown.

V and J are TRBV5-5 and TRBJ2-3, with 9 bases matching TRBD1. The TCR originated in a man between 25 and 39 years old in good health and CMV-seronegative. Sample: PBMCs. The CDR3 loop reads CASSLVGPGQGTDTQYF. The CDR3 bases are TGTGCCAGCAGCTTGGTGGGCCCGGGACAGGGAACAGATACGCAGTATTTT.